This T cell receptor beta chain is from a study of T cell repertoires in cytomegalovirus infection. This clonotype was recorded a few times. Its antigen is unknown. Each CDR3 protein gets one entry after TCRdb re-called the reads with MiXCR. The data show over 200,000 distinct CDR3 sequences, around 13% seen once. Overall study results and limits: CMV-specific TCR beta clonotypes restricted by HLA-C dominated the ex vivo response. Individuals carrying CMV plus the relevant HLA were identified by cumulative frequency of public TCR beta families.

From germline, CDR1 is MDHEN and CDR2 SYDVKM. V was shortened by 5 bases and J by 0 bases, with 11 bases between the two germline ends. CDR3 length: 14 residues. The sequence came from a human donor in good health (CMV status not recorded). Some clones in this sample may be carry-over from other donors' samples. The sample taken for sequencing was PBMCs. J is TRBJ2-7 and V is TRBV28; perhaps TRBD2 as D (7 bases). CDR3 sequence reads: CASSPGGLSYEQYF. DNA of the CDR3: TGTGCCAGCAGTCCGGGGGGCCTCTCCTACGAGCAGTACTTC.